This T cell receptor (beta chain) was captured by sequencing in a study of blood T cell repertoires in COVID-19. About the research overall: COVID-19 samples from acute and convalescent phases originated in the United States, Italy and Spain. PBMCs, B-cell-depleted T cells, or T cells provided the cDNA or gDNA that made up the material.

Trimming shortened V by 4 bases and J by 0 bases, and 19 bases separated the two germline ends. Germline V gene lookup returns CDR1 MGHRA and CDR2 YSYEKL. The CDR3 is 19 residues long. Methods used by the authors: Counts of nucleated cells, estimated from reference gene primer amplification, were obtained. Here immunoSEQ multiplex PCR was the method, and the copy in TCRdb shows in-frame clones only, minus some. Clone size and the V and J calls come from that table; the DNA yielded D and trimming. Among some 130,000 clones listed, 70% to 85% were seen once. The clonotype originates from a woman aged 50 to 60 with acute or convalescent COVID-19. The sample taken for sequencing was peripheral blood. J is TRBJ1-6 and V is TRBV4-1; D is uncertain. DNA of the CDR3: TGCGCCAGCAGCCGCGTGGTTTTGGAGGCAAGCTCCTATAATTCACCCCTCCACTTT. Translated: CASSRVVLEASSYNSPLHF.